Reported below is one T cell receptor beta chain. TCRdb reanalysed the RT-PCR reads using MiXCR and keeps one entry per CDR3 protein. The sample consists of hundreds of thousands of distinct CDR3 sequences, about 14% of them appearing once. Germline V gene lookup returns CDR1 MDHEN and CDR2 SYDVKM. The CDR3 loop spans 15 amino acids. V dropped 5 bases and J dropped 4 bases, with 17 bases sitting between them. The specimen was memory CD4+ T cells from blood. The source is a female donor in good health, serving as a healthy control. The chain employs TRBV28 and TRBJ1-2; D gene unclear. The CDR3: CASSTPDVRVYGYTF. As DNA, the CDR3 is TGTGCCAGCAGTACCCCGGACGTTCGGGTCTATGGCTACACCTTC.